This is a list of T cell receptor beta chains from one sample in a study of graft-versus-host responses after intestinal transplantation. Profiled with immunoSEQ multiplex PCR; TCRdb holds only in-frame clones, not every one. The repertoire holds tens of thousands of clones, with 80% to 90% as singletons. These receptors' targets are unknown. The starting material was unstimulated CD8+ T cells sorted from spleen or lymph node cells, obtained before intestinal transplant. The receptors come from a human donor who received an intestinal transplant. Both conserved end residues are part of each CDR3. D genes are given only for firm matches. The size field is filled for only some rows; it gives once, few, many or a size class.

>-|TRBV7-9|-|TRBJ1-1
TGTGCCAGCAGCCCCCCGGGAGGCGGAAACACTGAAGCTTTCTTT
CASSPPGGGNTEAFF
>-|TRBV7-9|-|TRBJ2-7
TGTGCCAGCAGACCGGACAGAAGCGAGCAGTACTTC
CASRPDRSEQYF
>-|TRBV27|-|TRBJ1-5
TGTGCCAGCAGTTTATCGGGGCAGGGGCGAAGCAATCAGCCCCAGCATTTT
CASSLSGQGRSNQPQHF
>-|TRBV27|-|TRBJ1-6
TGTGCCAGCAGCCTGGGGCCCCTAGCACCCCTCCACTTT
CASSLGPLAPLHF
>-|TRBV27|-|TRBJ1-2
TGTGCCAGCAGTTTATCGGGGGGATGGGTCTATGGCTACACCTTC
CASSLSGGWVYGYTF
>-|TRBV30|-|TRBJ1-5
TGTGCCTGGAGTAAATATAGCAATCAGCCCCAGCATTTT
CAWSKYSNQPQHF
>-|TRBV7-8|-|TRBJ2-3
TGTGCCAGCAGCCCCTCGCAGGTGATAGATACGCAGTATTTT
CASSPSQVIDTQYF
>-|TRBV6-5|TRBD2|TRBJ2-7
TGTGCCATCAGAAGACTAGCGGCTTCCCACGAGCAGTACTTC
CAIRRLAASHEQYF
>-|TRBV4-1|-|TRBJ2-1
TGCGCCAGCAGTATGGCAGGGTGGTTCAATGAGCAGTTCTTC
CASSMAGWFNEQFF
>-|TRBV18|-|TRBJ2-1
TGTGCCAGCTCCCCTACCGGTCTAGCGTTCTACAATGAGCAGTTCTTC
CASSPTGLAFYNEQFF
>-|TRBV11-2|TRBD1|TRBJ2-5
TGTGCCAGCAGCTCGTTAGACAGGGGGCGAGAGACCCAGTACTTC
CASSSLDRGRETQYF
>-|TRBV19|-|TRBJ1-2
TGTGCCAGTAGTATAACGGCAGAGGGCCCGGGGGGCTACACCTTC
CASSITAEGPGGYTF
>-|TRBV6-1|-|TRBJ2-7
TGTGCCAGCAGTGATAACAACTCCTACGAGCAGTACTTC
CASSDNNSYEQYF
>once|TRBV7-9|TRBD1|TRBJ1-4
TGTGCCAGCAGCTTACCGAGACAGGGCTCAGAGAATGAAAAACTGTTTTTT
CASSLPRQGSENEKLFF
>once|TRBV27|TRBD1|TRBJ1-5
TGTGCCAGCGGCCCGAAGGGGGCGTTACGTGATCAGCCCCAGCATTTT
CASGPKGALRDQPQHF
>-|TRBV10-3|TRBD1|TRBJ1-5
TGTGCCACCTCCGGGGGGGGACAGGGATTATATAGCAATCAGCCCCAGCATTTT
CATSGGGQGLYSNQPQHF
>-|TRBV27|-|TRBJ1-1
TGTGCCAGCAGTTTAAGTGGAGGGATGACTGAAGCTTTCTTT
CASSLSGGMTEAFF
>-|TRBV10-3|-|TRBJ1-5
TGTGCCATCTCGGGTGGCGGCAATCAGCCCCAGCATTTT
CAISGGGNQPQHF
>-|TRBV4-1|-|TRBJ2-7
TGCGCCAGCAGCCAAGCTACCGGGGTCAACTACGAGCAGTACTTC
CASSQATGVNYEQYF
>-|TRBV6-1|-|TRBJ1-4
TGTGCCAGCAGTGGGACAGTTCGTGTAACTAATGAAAAACTGTTTTTT
CASSGTVRVTNEKLFF
>-|TRBV2|TRBD1|TRBJ1-4
TGTGCCAGCAGTGAGGGACAGTCCTTCCCTAATGAAAAACTGTTTTTT
CASSEGQSFPNEKLFF
>-|TRBV2|-|TRBJ2-1
TGTGCCAGCAGTGCCACAGGGCGTGGGTACAATGAGCAGTTCTTC
CASSATGRGYNEQFF
>-|TRBV27|-|TRBJ2-5
TGTGCCAGCAGAGAACAGGGAGGGCCTCGTGAGACCCAGTACTTC
CASREQGGPRETQYF
>once|TRBV7-9|-|TRBJ2-3
TGTGCCAGCAGCTTCTACCAGAAACCGGGGGATACGCAGTATTTT
CASSFYQKPGDTQYF
>once|TRBV7-6|TRBD1|TRBJ2-2
TGTGCCAGCAGCTTAGAGGGGGCGGCTGCGAACACCGGGGAGCTGTTTTTT
CASSLEGAAANTGELFF
>-|TRBV5-1|-|TRBJ2-1
TGCGCCAGCAGCTTGGCGGGTAATGAGCAGTTCTTC
CASSLAGNEQFF
>-|TRBV7-2|-|TRBJ2-5
TGTGCCAGCAGCTTGACCCAGGGGGAGACCCAGTACTTC
CASSLTQGETQYF
>-|TRBV7-6|TRBD1|TRBJ2-3
TGTGCCAGCAGCTTAGTGGGGTCCATTGGACAGGGAACAGATACGCAGTATTTT
CASSLVGSIGQGTDTQYF
>-|TRBV30|TRBD1|TRBJ1-2
TGTGCCTGGCACCTCCGGGACAGGGTTAGCTATGGCTACACCTTC
CAWHLRDRVSYGYTF
>-|TRBV27|-|TRBJ1-6
TGTGCCAGCAGTTTTACAAATTCACCCCTCCACTTT
CASSFTNSPLHF
>-|TRBV18|-|TRBJ2-1
TGTGCCAGCTCACCCCCGATGGGCCCACAGGAGCAGTTCTTC
CASSPPMGPQEQFF
>-|TRBV28|-|TRBJ2-7
TGTGCCAGCAGTCCCGACCGGGACTACGAGCAGTACTTC
CASSPDRDYEQYF
>-|TRBV27|-|TRBJ1-5
TGTGCCAGCAGGACTGGGAATCAGCCCCAGCATTTT
CASRTGNQPQHF
>-|TRBV19|-|TRBJ2-2
TGTGCCAGTAGTATCGGGCAGGGGGGTACCGGGGAGCTGTTTTTT
CASSIGQGGTGELFF
>once|TRBV9|-|TRBJ2-3
TGTGCCAGCAGCCCAGGGGAGGGGGTAACAGATACGCAGTATTTT
CASSPGEGVTDTQYF
>-|TRBV5-4|-|TRBJ2-7
TGTGCCAGCAGCGATACATCGGACGGAGGATACGAGCAGTACTTC
CASSDTSDGGYEQYF
>few|TRBV6-4|-|TRBJ2-2
TGTGCCAGCAGGGCAGGGGAAGCCGGGGAGCTGTTTTTT
CASRAGEAGELFF
>-|TRBV11-2|TRBD2|TRBJ2-1
TGTGCCAGCAGCTTATTTAGCGGGGGCTCCTACAATGAGCAGTTCTTC
CASSLFSGGSYNEQFF
>-|TRBV6-6|-|TRBJ2-3
TGTGCCAGCAGTGCGGAATTCACAGATACGCAGTATTTT
CASSAEFTDTQYF
>-|TRBV27|-|TRBJ2-7
TGTGCCAGCAGCTTAGCGGTAAGGCGCGAGCAGTACTTC
CASSLAVRREQYF
>-|TRBV6-5|-|TRBJ2-7
TGTGCCAGCAGTTCGGGGGTGGAAACCCCCTACGAGCAGTACTTC
CASSSGVETPYEQYF
>-|TRBV27|-|TRBJ2-7
TGTGCCAGTAAAACTGGCGGAGGGGGGGGATACGAGCAGTACTTC
CASKTGGGGGYEQYF
>-|TRBV5-6|TRBD1|TRBJ2-7
TGTGCCAGCAGCCTGGGACAGGGGAGCTCCTACGAGCAGTACTTC
CASSLGQGSSYEQYF
>-|TRBV5-1|-|TRBJ2-2
TGCGCCAGCAGCTTCCCGCGTGTCGCCGGGGAGCTGTTTTTT
CASSFPRVAGELFF
>-|TRBV7-9|TRBD2|TRBJ2-3
TGTGCCAGCAGCCCGGGACTAGCCCCCGATACGCAGTATTTT
CASSPGLAPDTQYF
>-|TRBV21-1|-|TRBJ2-5
TGTGCCAGCAGGCTAGCTGGGGGGGCCGAGACCCAGTACTTC
CASRLAGGAETQYF
>-|TRBV28|TRBD2|TRBJ2-3
TGTGCCAGCAGGGGCTGGCGGGGGAGCACAGATACGCAGTATTTT
CASRGWRGSTDTQYF
>-|TRBV2|TRBD2|TRBJ2-1
TGTGCCAGCAGTCTGGGGGGACTAGCCTACAATGAGCAGTTCTTC
CASSLGGLAYNEQFF
>-|TRBV5-4|-|TRBJ2-7
TGTGCCAGCAGCAACCCTTGGGGCGCAGGGACCTACGAGCAGTACTTC
CASSNPWGAGTYEQYF
>once|TRBV30|-|TRBJ2-1
TGTGCCTGGAGTGTTTTGGGCGGGGACAATGAGCAGTTCTTC
CAWSVLGGDNEQFF
>-|TRBV9|TRBD2|TRBJ2-1
TGTGCCAGCAGCGCCTCTGGACTAGCGGGCTACAATGAGCAGTTCTTC
CASSASGLAGYNEQFF
>once|TRBV6-6|-|TRBJ1-1
TGTGCCAGCAGTGCTGACAGGAACACTGAAGCTTTCTTT
CASSADRNTEAFF
>-|TRBV9|-|TRBJ2-5
TGTGCCAGCAGCGTAGAGGGGGTAGGGGAGACCCAGTACTTC
CASSVEGVGETQYF
>-|TRBV5-1|TRBD2|TRBJ2-7
TGCGCCAGCAGCTGGGGACTAGCGGGGATTTACGAGCAGTACTTC
CASSWGLAGIYEQYF
>-|TRBV2|-|TRBJ1-1
TGTGCCAGCTTCTTCACAGGCCCCCAATCGAACACTGAAGCTTTCTTT
CASFFTGPQSNTEAFF